Shown below are 21 T cell receptor beta chains from a single sample sequenced in a study of human T cells and chemical hapten exposure. Via MiXCR, TCRdb re-called the RACE reads, giving one row per CDR3 protein. The sample includes approximately 400,000 distinct CDR3 sequences, more than 4.5% of them seen just once. Time point meaning: patch test 1, 2 weeks after DPC sensitization. Specified treatment: therapeutic diphenylcyclopropenone sensitization with weekly scalp DPC. This specimen was whole blood, taken in connection with sensitization to the hapten diphenylcyclopropenone (DPC). These receptors came from a woman between 45 and 65 years old with alopecia areata. Some clones in this sample may be carry-over from other donors' samples.

Only a few counts were recorded for this clonotype. The chain is built from TRBV15 and TRBJ2-4; D unclear. Trimming removed 0 bases at V and 9 bases at J, with 18 bases between. The germline CDR1 and CDR2 sequences are LNHNV and YYDKDF (reference sequence). This CDR3 is built from 16 residues. For the CDR3, the DNA is TGTGCCACCAGCAGAGATTCGTCTCTCGAAGGTAGCATTCAGTACTTC. It codes for CATSRDSSLEGSIQYF.

This clonotype was counted many times. The rearrangement joins TRBV9 to TRBJ2-3; the D gene is possibly TRBD1 (9 bases). The ends were cut back, 4 bases at V and 3 bases at J, with 15 bases in the middle. This CDR3 contains 15 residues. Germline V lookup: CDR1 SGDLS, CDR2 YYNGEE. The CDR3 region is CASSNSGTGTDTQYF. In DNA, the CDR3 is TGTGCCAGCAGCAATAGCGGGACAGGGACAGATACGCAGTATTTT.

At least ten counts were recorded for this clonotype. The J gene is TRBJ2-1, the V gene TRBV12-3 or TRBV12-4; the match to TRBD2 covers 7 bases. V was clipped by 2 bases and J by 16 bases; unmatched bases: 5. This CDR3 is built from 11 residues. CDR3 residues: CASSLWRDYFF. CDR3 bases: TGTGCCAGCAGTTTATGGCGGGACTATTTCTTC.

This clonotype was counted a few times. The chain employs TRBV29-1 and TRBJ1-2, with D hard to call. The V and J ends lost 3 bases and 5 bases respectively, with 16 bases between them. The CDR3 has 14 amino acids. Germline lookup yields CDR1 SQVTM and CDR2 ANQGSEA. CDR3 nucleotides: TGCAGCGTTGATCGCGGCGTCCATAAGTATGGCTACACCTTC. It is translated as CSVDRGVHKYGYTF.

This clonotype showed up just a few times. The chain combines TRBV2 with TRBJ2-2; tentative D call: TRBD2 (5 bases). Trimming cost V 6 bases and J 4 bases, with 9 bases left between them. This CDR3 is 13 amino acids long. Germline V CDR1 and CDR2: SNHLY, FYNNEI. The CDR3 reads CASRSRGTGELFF. In DNA, the CDR3 is TGTGCCAGCAGGTCCCGGGGCACCGGGGAGCTGTTTTTT.

In this sample, this clonotype turned up many times. The V gene is TRBV7-9, the J gene TRBJ1-1, with 9 positions matching TRBD1. This CDR3 is 14 amino acids long. With V trimmed by 5 bases and J by 4 bases, 5 bases remained unmatched. Germline V gene lookup returns CDR1 SEHNR and CDR2 FQNEAQ (reference sequence). The CDR3 region is CASSVGQGSTEAFF. The DNA of the CDR3 is TGTGCCAGCAGCGTTGGACAGGGGTCCACTGAAGCTTTCTTT.

This clonotype was picked up many times. The rearrangement uses TRBV2 and TRBJ1-2, with no clear D. The V gene lost 6 bases and the J gene lost 4 bases, with 15 bases spanning the gap. This CDR3 comprises 14 residues. CDR1 and CDR2 from the germline V gene are SNHLY and FYNNEI. Here the CDR3 reads CASSDPQPSYGYTF. CDR3 nucleotide sequence: TGTGCCAGCAGCGACCCACAGCCTAGCTATGGCTACACCTTC.

This clonotype was seen ten or more times. The chain employs TRBV6-2 or TRBV6-3 and TRBJ1-5; 7 bases map to TRBD1. V shed 2 bases, J shed 3 bases, and the junction held 10 bases outside the gene matches. This CDR3 is built from 17 residues. Germline V gene data show CDR1 as MNHEY and CDR2 as SVGEGT. The CDR3 DNA reads TGTGCCAGCAGTTACCCCGGACAGGCCGGTCCCAATCAGCCCCAGCATTTT. It encodes CASSYPGQAGPNQPQHF.

Comment on this clonotype: This may come from a read error, since a much larger clone is one base off. The CDR3 bases are TGCGCCAGCAGCTTGGAGGGGACAGAGTACAATGAGCAGTTCTTC. This sequence encodes CASSLEGTEYNEQFF. The V and J genes are TRBV5-1 and TRBJ2-1, with 7 bases fitting TRBD1. The junction had 4 bases not matched to a gene; V was cut back by 0 bases and J by 4 bases. CDR1 is SGHRS, CDR2 YFSETQ, per germline. This CDR3 is 15 amino acids long. The full variable domain, completed using reference TRBV5-1 and TRBJ2-1, is KAGVTQTPRYLIKTRGQQVTLSCSPISGHRSVSWYQQTPGQGLQFLFEYFSETQRNKGNFPGRFSGRQFSNSRSEMNVSTLELGDSALYLCASSLEGTEYNEQFFGPGTRLTVL.

The table lists this clonotype with a few counts. V and J are TRBV5-1 and TRBJ1-5; 7 bases agree with TRBD1. Trimming at V came to 4 bases and at J to 6 bases, leaving 10 bases not matched to a gene. The germline gives CDR1 SGHRS, CDR2 YFSETQ. This CDR3 is built from 15 residues. The CDR3: CASSLAGGLGQPQHF. The CDR3 bases are TGCGCCAGCAGCCTAGCAGGGGGGTTAGGTCAGCCCCAGCATTTT. Variable domain in full (rest from reference TRBV5-1 and TRBJ1-5): KAGVTQTPRYLIKTRGQQVTLSCSPISGHRSVSWYQQTPGQGLQFLFEYFSETQRNKGNFPGRFSGRQFSNSRSEMNVSTLELGDSALYLCASSLAGGLGQPQHFGDGTRLSIL.

At least ten counts were recorded for this clonotype. The chain couples TRBV28 to TRBJ1-6; no definite D call. Deletions cut 7 bases from V and 6 bases from J, with 7 bases between. CDR1 MDHEN and CDR2 SYDVKM come from the germline V gene. The CDR3 extends over 12 amino acids. The CDR3 sequence: CASMGGNSPLHF. The CDR3 coding sequence is TGTGCCAGCATGGGAGGTAATTCACCCCTCCACTTT. The whole variable domain, filled in from reference TRBV28 and TRBJ1-6, reads DVKVTQSSRYLVKRTGEKVFLECVQDMDHENMFWYRQDPGLGLRLIYFSYDVKMKEKGDIPEGYSVSREKKERFSLILESASTNQTSMYLCASMGGNSPLHFGNGTRLTVT.

At least ten counts were recorded for this clonotype. This chain joins TRBV27 and TRBJ2-2, with D possibly TRBD2 on 5 matching bases. Germline CDR1 is MNHEY and CDR2 is SMNVEV (reference sequence). The CDR3 is made up of 14 amino acids. V was pared by 3 bases and J by 4 bases, with 9 bases between. In DNA, the CDR3 is TGTGCCAGCAGTTTCGAGGGTGGCACCGGGGAGCTGTTTTTT. Amino acids: CASSFEGGTGELFF.

This clonotype was seen at least ten times. The rearrangement uses TRBV30 and TRBJ2-5; 7 bases align to TRBD1. The V and J ends lost 3 bases and 2 bases, in that order; junction bases with no gene match: 9. Germline V gene data show CDR1 as GTSNPN and CDR2 as SVGIG (reference sequence). This CDR3 region has 15 residues. Here the CDR3 DNA reads TGTGCCTGGAGCGGCACCGGGACAGTTCAAGAGACCCAGTACTTC. Encoded protein: CAWSGTGTVQETQYF.

The V and J genes are TRBV5-5 and TRBJ2-7; 7 bases are shared with TRBD1. The germline gives CDR1 SGHKS, CDR2 YYEKEE (reference sequence). Unmatched junction bases numbered 7, after V lost 1 base and J lost 6 bases. The CDR3 consists of 14 residues. CDR3 in DNA: TGTGCCAGCAGCTTGAAGTCGACAGGGTCCGAGCAGTACTTC. Translated, it gives CASSLKSTGSEQYF.

This clonotype was detected a few times. This rearrangement joins TRBV20-1 to TRBJ1-6; D ambiguous. The germline CDR1 and CDR2 sequences are DFQATT and SNEGSKA (reference sequence). The CDR3 is made up of 11 amino acids. Trimming removed 6 bases at V and 14 bases at J, with 14 bases between. Here the CDR3 DNA reads TGCAGTGCCCTCATCACCCCGACCCTCCACTTT. Encoded protein: CSALITPTLHF.

The chain uses TRBV5-1 and TRBJ2-1; TRBD1 agrees at 8 bases. Germline V gene lookup returns CDR1 SGHRS and CDR2 YFSETQ. V gave up 1 base and J gave up 8 bases; unmatched junction bases: 5. CDR3 size: 14 residues. DNA of the CDR3: TGCGCCAGCAGCTTGAGGCAGGGGGCCGATGAGCAGTTCTTC. It specifies CASSLRQGADEQFF.

This clonotype has more than one count but fewer than ten. The V call is TRBV29-1, the J call TRBJ2-1; 11 bases align to TRBD1. After removal of 3 bases from V and 1 base from J, the junction contained 2 bases not matched to a gene. The CDR3 runs 15 residues. The germline V gene has CDR1 SQVTM and CDR2 ANQGSEA. CDR3 in amino acids: CSVEGQGGSYNEQFF. In DNA, the CDR3 is TGCAGCGTTGAGGGACAGGGGGGGTCCTACAATGAGCAGTTCTTC.

This clonotype was counted many times. The genes are TRBV29-1 and TRBJ2-3; the D gene is possibly TRBD2 (5 bases). This CDR3 is 11 amino acids long. V lost 5 bases and J 4 bases, leaving 7 bases between the germline ends. Germline V gene sequence: CDR1 SQVTM, CDR2 ANQGSEA. In DNA, the CDR3 is TGCAGCGTTAAAGCGGCAGATACGCAGTATTTT. It specifies CSVKAADTQYF.

The gene calls are TRBV6-1 and TRBJ2-7; D might be TRBD1 or TRBD2, each matching 5 bases. In germline, CDR1 is MNHNS, CDR2 SASEGT. Trimming removed 3 bases at V and 2 bases at J, with 14 bases between. The CDR3 loop spans 15 amino acids. In DNA form, the CDR3 reads TGTGCCAGCAGTGACGGGCTCGGGGCTACCTACGAGCAGTACTTC. Translating it yields CASSDGLGATYEQYF.

This clonotype was counted at least ten times. The rearrangement uses TRBV9 and TRBJ2-3, with TRBD2 matching 10 bases. Losses at the gene ends were 3 bases for V and 0 bases for J; bases not matched to a gene: 16. Germline V gene lookup returns CDR1 SGDLS and CDR2 YYNGEE. The CDR3 covers 20 residues. In DNA, the CDR3 is TGTGCCAGCAGCGATTCCGCGGTCCCTAGCGGGGGACCTAGCACAGATACGCAGTATTTT. Encoded protein: CASSDSAVPSGGPSTDTQYF.

The genes are TRBV7-8 and TRBJ1-1, with D tentatively TRBD1 (6 bases). The CDR3 loop spans 16 amino acids. CDR1 and CDR2 from the germline V gene are SGHVS and FQNEAQ. Deletions cut 4 bases from V and 0 bases from J, with 15 bases between. Here the CDR3 reads CASSSRPGQMNTEAFF. DNA of the CDR3: TGTGCCAGCAGCTCGAGACCCGGACAGATGAACACTGAAGCTTTCTTT.